The 6 T cell receptor beta chains below come from one sample, sequenced in a study of blood T cell repertoires in COVID-19. Sequencing used immunoSEQ multiplex PCR; TCRdb keeps in-frame clones, though not all of them. The sample shows about 240,000 clones, around 85% of them seen only once. Sequencing was carried out using peripheral blood. Receptors were obtained from a woman over 75 with acute or convalescent COVID-19.

This clone was detected only once. CDR3 residues: CASSKRQPNTEAFF. The DNA for the CDR3 is TGTGCCAGTAGTAAAAGACAGCCTAACACTGAAGCTTTCTTT. J is TRBJ1-1 and V is TRBV19; D is perhaps TRBD1 (5 bases). Germline-derived CDR1 and CDR2 are LNHDA and SQIVND (reference sequence). The CDR3 runs to 14 residues. Trimming stripped 4 bases from V and 2 bases from J, with 11 bases between. Full variable domain (outside the CDR3, taken from reference TRBV19 and TRBJ1-1): DGGITQSPKYLFRKEGQNVTLSCEQNLNHDAMYWYRQDPGQGLRLIYYSQIVNDFQKGDIAEGYSVSREKKESFPLTVTSAQKNPTAFYLCASSKRQPNTEAFFGQGTRLTVV.

This chain uses TRBV28 with TRBJ1-1, with TRBD1 as a possible D gene (6 bases). The CDR3 has 12 amino acids. Trimming took off 6 bases at V and 11 bases at J, with 16 bases between the two ends. CDR1 MDHEN and CDR2 SYDVKM come from the germline V gene. The CDR3 sequence: CASSTGSLRAFF. As DNA, the CDR3 is TGTGCCAGCAGCACAGGGAGTTTGCGGGCTTTCTTT.

This sequence joins TRBV7-8 and TRBJ2-2; D is ambiguous. CDR3 length: 13 amino acids. Trimming took 6 bases from V and 4 from J, leaving 9 bases between them. Germline CDR1 reads SGHVS; CDR2 reads FQNEAQ. The chain's CDR3 is CASRGVGTGELFF. CDR3 DNA sequence: TGTGCCAGCAGGGGCGTAGGCACCGGGGAGCTGTTTTTT.

V gene TRBV6-1 combines with J gene TRBJ1-3, with 7 bases lining up with TRBD1. J lost 7 bases, V lost 3 bases, and 6 bases had no gene match. The germline gives CDR1 MNHNS, CDR2 SASEGT. This CDR3 is 14 amino acids long. In DNA, the CDR3 is TGTGCCAGCAGTGACAGGACAGGTTTCAACACCATATATTTT. This translates into CASSDRTGFNTIYF.

The chain links TRBV18 to TRBJ2-3; D perhaps matches TRBD2 (6 bases). V was shortened by 1 base and J by 1 base, with 21 bases between the two germline ends. The germline V gene encodes CDR1 KGHSH and CDR2 LQKENI. The CDR3 runs 19 residues. The CDR3 DNA reads TGTGCCAGCTCACCACGCAGGGAGGTTTCGTCGGCGGGCACAGATACGCAGTATTTT. It translates to CASSPRREVSSAGTDTQYF.

This clone was counted a single time. The rearrangement joins TRBV19 to TRBJ2-7; the match to TRBD2 covers 7 bases. The CDR3 is 16 residues long. V shed 0 bases, J shed 5 bases, and the junction held 10 bases outside the gene matches. Germline CDR1 reads LNHDA; CDR2 reads SQIVND (reference sequence). The CDR3 nucleotides read TGTGCCAGTAGTATAGATTCCGGGGGGTCTCGCGACGAGCAGTACTTC. This gives the protein CASSIDSGGSRDEQYF.